What follows are 21 T cell receptor beta chains derived from one specimen sequenced in a study of CD4 T cells in relation to SARS-CoV-2 and coronaviruses. TCRdb's copy holds only in-frame clones and misses some; the assay was immunoSEQ multiplex PCR. The sample carries 12,000 or so clones, 69% recorded once. Unexposed donor CD4+ T cells date from 2011-2018, before the COVID-19 pandemic. The cells were cultured for approximately 10 days before CD4+ T cells were isolated. Antigens of these TCRs are unknown. The sample taken for sequencing was CD4+ T cells from PBMCs, cultured in vitro. Receptors were obtained from a human donor in good health.

V and J are TRBV2 and TRBJ1-1; 9 positions agree with TRBD1. Germline V gene sequence: CDR1 SNHLY, CDR2 FYNNEI. The CDR3 is 17 amino acids. The V segment lost 7 bases and the J segment 4 bases; nucleotides outside the gene matches: 16. CDR3 bases: TGTGCCAGCAAGGGAACAGGGGGCGCGTATTGGGGCACTGAAGCTTTCTTT. Protein sequence: CASKGTGGAYWGTEAFF.

J is TRBJ1-2 and V is TRBV10-3; 7 bases map to TRBD1. This CDR3 region has 16 residues. The V gene's germline CDR1 is ENHRY and CDR2 SYGVKD. V lost 4 bases and J lost 2; bases outside the gene matches: 10. CDR3 nucleotide sequence: TGTGCCATCAGTGGCCAATCGACAGGGATGAACTATGGCTACACCTTC. Amino acid sequence: CAISGQSTGMNYGYTF.

This clone was detected a few times. J is TRBJ2-7 and V is TRBV3-1 (or the pseudogene TRBV3-2); 7 nucleotides line up with TRBD2. The trim removed 5 bases at V and 5 bases at J, leaving 6 bases unmatched. The CDR3 is made up of 13 amino acids. The germline V gene encodes CDR1 LGHDT and CDR2 YNNKEL (reference sequence). CDR3: CASSNAGVHEQYF. CDR3 in DNA: TGTGCCAGCAGCAATGCGGGGGTCCACGAGCAGTACTTC.

V gene TRBV2 combines with J gene TRBJ1-5; possible D gene TRBD1, 5 bases. V lost 4 bases, J lost 4 bases, and 11 bases lay in between. This CDR3 spans 14 amino acids. From germline, CDR1 is SNHLY and CDR2 FYNNEI. CDR3 residues: CASSAGGANQPQHF. The CDR3, as DNA: TGTGCCAGCAGTGCGGGCGGGGCAAATCAGCCCCAGCATTTT.

V and J are TRBV4-1 and TRBJ1-1; 9 bases match TRBD1. V shed 1 base and J 7 bases; nucleotides not matched to a gene: 7. Germline loops: CDR1 MGHRA, CDR2 YSYEKL. The CDR3 is 15 residues long. Written as DNA, the CDR3 is TGCGCCAGCAGCCAAGTTCGGACAGGGGCGAGTGAAGCTTTCTTT. It encodes CASSQVRTGASEAFF.

This clone was seen once. V gene TRBV11-2 combines with J gene TRBJ1-5; D unresolved. CDR1 is SGHAT, CDR2 FQNNGV, per germline. The CDR3 extends over 13 amino acids. The V gene lost 5 bases and the J gene lost 4 bases, with 9 bases spanning the gap. CDR3 bases: TGTGCCAGCAGCCACGGATGGAATCAGCCCCAGCATTTT. It yields the protein CASSHGWNQPQHF.

This chain joins TRBV9 and TRBJ1-2; 7 bases match TRBD1. CDR1 is SGDLS and CDR2 is YYNGEE in the germline V gene. The CDR3 has 14 residues. J was trimmed by 6 bases and V by 0 bases; bases with no gene match: 5. The CDR3 sequence: CASSVDRGLDGYTF. The CDR3 coding sequence is TGTGCCAGCAGCGTAGACAGGGGTCTCGATGGCTACACCTTC. Looking up the rest from reference TRBV9 and TRBJ1-2 gives the full variable domain: DSGVTQTPKHLITATGQRVTLRCSPRSGDLSVYWYQQSLDQGLQFLIQYYNGEERAKGNILERFSAQQFPDLHSELNLSSLELGDSALYFCASSVDRGLDGYTFGSGTRLTVV.

The chain has TRBV5-6 and TRBJ1-1; D call uncertain. Germline V gene data show CDR1 as SGHDT and CDR2 as YYEEEE. Trimming cost V 4 bases and J 1 base, with 14 bases left between them. This CDR3 is 15 amino acids long. CDR3: CASSSLGMENTEAFF. Here the CDR3 DNA reads TGTGCCAGCAGCAGCTTGGGGATGGAGAACACTGAAGCTTTCTTT.

The V and J genes are TRBV5-1 and TRBJ2-3; D is ambiguous. Germline values: CDR1 SGHRS, CDR2 YFSETQ. V was clipped by 1 base and J by 0 bases, with 9 bases between them. The CDR3 runs 15 residues. The CDR3 protein is CASSLQSLSTDTQYF. The CDR3, as DNA: TGCGCCAGCAGCTTGCAGAGCCTAAGCACAGATACGCAGTATTTT. The entire variable domain, with the rest obtained from reference TRBV5-1 and TRBJ2-3, is as follows: KAGVTQTPRYLIKTRGQQVTLSCSPISGHRSVSWYQQTPGQGLQFLFEYFSETQRNKGNFPGRFSGRQFSNSRSEMNVSTLELGDSALYLCASSLQSLSTDTQYFGPGTRLTVL.

The chain carries TRBV18 and TRBJ2-1; 13 bases align to TRBD2. The germline V gene encodes CDR1 KGHSH and CDR2 LQKENI. V dropped 2 bases and J dropped 13; count of bases not matched to a gene: 29. The CDR3 covers 22 residues. The CDR3 spells CASSPFIWRLHTSGRADNVQFF. In nucleotides, the CDR3 is TGTGCCAGCTCACCATTCATCTGGCGTCTCCACACTAGCGGGAGGGCCGATAATGTACAGTTCTTC.

V is TRBV19 and J is TRBJ1-1; the match to TRBD1 covers 11 bases. Germline CDR1 LNHDA, CDR2 SQIVND (reference sequence). Trimming at V came to 3 bases and at J to 5 bases, leaving 2 bases not matched to a gene. The CDR3 consists of 14 residues. CDR3 protein: CASSMGQGVTEAFF. The CDR3 DNA reads TGTGCCAGTAGTATGGGACAGGGGGTGACTGAAGCTTTCTTT.

This chain links TRBV19 with TRBJ2-7; 10 bases align to TRBD1. Germline V CDR1 and CDR2: LNHDA, SQIVND (reference sequence). This CDR3 region has 13 residues. J was trimmed by 0 bases and V by 9 bases; bases with no gene match: 2. The CDR3 DNA sequence: TGTGCCAGCCGGGACAGGGGCTCCTACGAGCAGTACTTC. It codes for CASRDRGSYEQYF.

The V and J genes are TRBV7-9 and TRBJ2-3; TRBD1 matches 8 bases. This CDR3 spans 15 amino acids. Germline CDR1 reads SEHNR; CDR2 reads FQNEAQ (reference sequence). Germline trimming cut 1 base from V and 4 bases from J; bases unmatched to any gene: 4. The CDR3 DNA reads TGTGCCAGCAGCTTAGGGACAGGGTTTTCAGATACGCAGTATTTT. Its translation is CASSLGTGFSDTQYF.

This sequence joins TRBV5-1 and TRBJ2-1; no clear D. The CDR3 loop spans 14 amino acids. Trimming stripped 0 bases from V and 8 bases from J, with 12 bases between. Germline V gene sequence: CDR1 SGHRS, CDR2 YFSETQ. CDR3 sequence: CASSLGSSVDEQFF. The CDR3 DNA reads TGCGCCAGCAGCTTGGGTAGTTCGGTTGATGAGCAGTTCTTC.

V usage is TRBV7-9 and J usage is TRBJ2-1; D ambiguous. CDR3 size: 13 residues. The germline V and J ends were trimmed by 1 base and 4 bases, with 5 bases remaining between them. The germline gives CDR1 SEHNR, CDR2 FQNEAQ (reference sequence). The CDR3 loop reads CASSLGLYNEQFF. CDR3 nucleotides: TGTGCCAGCAGCTTAGGCCTGTACAATGAGCAGTTCTTC.

This clone is large. The chain is built from TRBV7-9 and TRBJ1-4, with TRBD1 matching over 9 bases. This CDR3 comprises 16 residues. Germline CDR1 SEHNR, CDR2 FQNEAQ (reference sequence). V gave up 1 base and J gave up 5 bases; unmatched junction bases: 5. CDR3 in amino acids: CASSLGDRAHNEKLFF. DNA of the CDR3: TGTGCCAGCAGCTTAGGGGACAGGGCGCACAATGAAAAACTGTTTTTT. The full variable domain, in which reference TRBV7-9 and TRBJ1-4 provide the parts outside the CDR3, is DTGVSQNPRHKITKRGQNVTFRCDPISEHNRLYWYRQTLGQGPEFLTYFQNEAQLEKSRLLSDRFSAERPKGSFSTLEIQRTEQGDSAMYLCASSLGDRAHNEKLFFGSGTQLSVL.

The chain carries TRBV6-5 and TRBJ2-3, with 8 bases lining up with TRBD2. The CDR3 has 15 residues. The J segment lost 2 bases and the V segment lost 2 bases, leaving 3 bases of the junction unmatched. CDR1 is MNHEY, CDR2 SVGAGI, per germline. The chain's CDR3 is CASSYVSGNTDTQYF. CDR3 sequence (DNA): TGTGCCAGCAGTTACGTTAGCGGGAACACAGATACGCAGTATTTT.

The CDR3 DNA sequence: TGTGCCTGGAGTGTACTCGGGACAGGGCCCTCTGAGCAGTTCTTC. It is translated as CAWSVLGTGPSEQFF. The rearrangement links TRBV30 to TRBJ2-1; 9 positions match TRBD1. This CDR3 spans 15 amino acids. The trim removed 0 bases at V and 9 bases at J, leaving 9 bases unmatched. From germline, CDR1 is GTSNPN and CDR2 SVGIG (reference sequence).

The chain has TRBV28 and TRBJ1-1; D is perhaps TRBD1 (5 bases). Germline V lookup: CDR1 MDHEN, CDR2 SYDVKM. Trimming left V 8 bases short and J 4 bases short, with 23 bases between. The CDR3 has 16 residues. CDR3 DNA: TGTGCCAGCTACAGGCTCCCCCTCGCCCTGGGCACTGAAGCTTTCTTT. Its translation: CASYRLPLALGTEAFF.

This clone was seen more than once but under ten times. This rearrangement joins TRBV7-8 to TRBJ1-3; D uncertain. V dropped 7 bases and J dropped 0 bases, with 7 bases sitting between them. In germline, CDR1 is SGHVS, CDR2 FQNEAQ. The CDR3 length is 13 residues. Here the CDR3 DNA reads TGTGCCAGCATAGCCCTCTCTGGAAACACCATATATTTT. The encoded protein is CASIALSGNTIYF. Using reference TRBV7-8 and TRBJ1-3 for the parts outside the CDR3, the full variable domain is GAGVSQSPRYKVAKRGQDVALRCDPISGHVSLFWYQQALGQGPEFLTYFQNEAQLDKSGLPSDRFFAERPEGSVSTLKIQRTQQEDSAVYLCASIALSGNTIYFGEGSWLTVV.

The chain uses TRBV12-5 and TRBJ2-2, with D hard to call. Between the trimmed V and J ends, which lost 7 bases and 4 bases, there was a span of 7 bases. Germline lookup yields CDR1 LGHNT and CDR2 FRNRAP. CDR3 size: 12 residues. The CDR3 DNA sequence: TGTGCTAGTGCCCCGGGCACCGGGGAGCTGTTTTTT. Translating gives CASAPGTGELFF.